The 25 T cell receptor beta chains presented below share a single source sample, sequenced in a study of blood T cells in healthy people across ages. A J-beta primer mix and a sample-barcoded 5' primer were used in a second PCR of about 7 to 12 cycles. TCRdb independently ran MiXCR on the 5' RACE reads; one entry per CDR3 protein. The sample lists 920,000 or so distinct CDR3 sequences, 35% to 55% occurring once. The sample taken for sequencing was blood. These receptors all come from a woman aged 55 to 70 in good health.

The CDR3 reads CASSLTRGHEQYF. CDR3 DNA sequence: TGTGCCAGCAGTTTAACCAGGGGCCACGAGCAGTACTTC. The chain employs TRBV27 and TRBJ2-7, with D maybe TRBD1 (6 bases). CDR1 is MNHEY, CDR2 SMNVEV, per germline (reference sequence). CDR3 length: 13 residues. Trimming left V 2 bases short and J 5 bases short, with 10 bases between.

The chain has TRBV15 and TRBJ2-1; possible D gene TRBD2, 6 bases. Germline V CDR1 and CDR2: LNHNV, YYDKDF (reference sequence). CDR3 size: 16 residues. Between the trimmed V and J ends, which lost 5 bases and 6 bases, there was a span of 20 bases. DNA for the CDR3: TGTGCCACCAGCCGACGGGGGTCGGGGTATGGCAATGAGCAGTTCTTC. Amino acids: CATSRRGSGYGNEQFF.

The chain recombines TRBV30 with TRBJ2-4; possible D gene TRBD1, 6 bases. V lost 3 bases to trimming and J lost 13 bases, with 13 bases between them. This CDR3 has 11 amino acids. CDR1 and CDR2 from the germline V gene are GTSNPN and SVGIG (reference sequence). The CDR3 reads CAWSGDNQQYF. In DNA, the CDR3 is TGTGCCTGGAGCGGGGACAATCAGCAGTACTTC. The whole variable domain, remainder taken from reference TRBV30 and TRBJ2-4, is SQTIHQWPATLVQPVGSPLSLECTVEGTSNPNLYWYRQAAGRGLQLLFYSVGIGQISSEVPQNLSASRPQDRQFILSSKKLLLSDSGFYLCAWSGDNQQYFGAGTRLSVL.

This CDR3 reads CASSTTPDRTYEQYF. The CDR3 bases are TGTGCCAGCAGCACCACTCCGGACAGGACCTACGAGCAGTACTTC. The chain uses TRBV9 and TRBJ2-7; TRBD1 matches 7 bases. The CDR3 runs to 15 residues. V shed 4 bases and J 2 bases; nucleotides not matched to a gene: 9. Germline CDR1 SGDLS, CDR2 YYNGEE.

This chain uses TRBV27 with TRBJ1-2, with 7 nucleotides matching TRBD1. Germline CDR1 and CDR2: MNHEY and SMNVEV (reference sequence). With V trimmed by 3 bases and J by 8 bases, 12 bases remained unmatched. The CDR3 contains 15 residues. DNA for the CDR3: TGTGCCAGCAGTTTTCTTTATGACAGGGTAGGCGGCTACACCTTC. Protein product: CASSFLYDRVGGYTF.

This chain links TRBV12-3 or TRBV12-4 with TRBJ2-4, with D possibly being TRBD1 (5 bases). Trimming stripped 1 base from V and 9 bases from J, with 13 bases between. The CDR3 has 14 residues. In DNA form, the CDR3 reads TGTGCCAGCAGTTTAGAACAGGTTGTTAGCATTCAGTACTTC. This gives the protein CASSLEQVVSIQYF.

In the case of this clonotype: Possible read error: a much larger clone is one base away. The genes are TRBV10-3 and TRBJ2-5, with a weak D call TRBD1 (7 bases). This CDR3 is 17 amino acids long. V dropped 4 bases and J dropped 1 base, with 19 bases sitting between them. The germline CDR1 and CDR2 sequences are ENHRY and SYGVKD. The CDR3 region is CAISGERGTDLQETQYF. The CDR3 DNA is TGTGCCATCAGTGGGGAACGGGGGACAGACCTCCAAGAGACCCAGTACTTC.

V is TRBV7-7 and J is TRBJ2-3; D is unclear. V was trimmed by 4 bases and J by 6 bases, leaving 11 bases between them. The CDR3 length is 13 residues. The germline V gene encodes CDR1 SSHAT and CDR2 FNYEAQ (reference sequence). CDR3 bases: TGTGCCAGCAGCTCCCGGACCCAGGATACGCAGTATTTT. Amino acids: CASSSRTQDTQYF.

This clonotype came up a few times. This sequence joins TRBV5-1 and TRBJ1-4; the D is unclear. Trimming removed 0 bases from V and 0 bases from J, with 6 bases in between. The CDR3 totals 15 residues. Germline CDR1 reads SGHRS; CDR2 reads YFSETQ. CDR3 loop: CASSLVSSTNEKLFF. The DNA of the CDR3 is TGCGCCAGCAGCTTGGTATCCTCAACTAATGAAAAACTGTTTTTT.

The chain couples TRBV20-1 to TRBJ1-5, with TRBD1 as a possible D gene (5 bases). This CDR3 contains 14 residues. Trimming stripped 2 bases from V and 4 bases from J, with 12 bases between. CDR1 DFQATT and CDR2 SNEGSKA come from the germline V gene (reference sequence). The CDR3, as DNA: TGCAGTGCTAGAAGATCCCAGGGAAATCAGCCCCAGCATTTT. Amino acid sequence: CSARRSQGNQPQHF.

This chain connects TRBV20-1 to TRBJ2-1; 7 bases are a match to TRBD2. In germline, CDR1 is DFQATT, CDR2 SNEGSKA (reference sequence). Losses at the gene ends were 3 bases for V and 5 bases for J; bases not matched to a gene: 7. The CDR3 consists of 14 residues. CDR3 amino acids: CSASWGRADNEQFF. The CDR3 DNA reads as TGCAGTGCTAGTTGGGGGAGGGCCGACAATGAGCAGTTCTTC.

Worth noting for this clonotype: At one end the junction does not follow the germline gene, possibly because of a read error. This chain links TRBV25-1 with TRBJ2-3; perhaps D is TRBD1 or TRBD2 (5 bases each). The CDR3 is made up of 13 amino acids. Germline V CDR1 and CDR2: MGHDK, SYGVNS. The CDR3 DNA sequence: TGTGTCAGCAGGGACCCAAGCACAGATACGCAGTATTTT. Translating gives CVSRDPSTDTQYF.

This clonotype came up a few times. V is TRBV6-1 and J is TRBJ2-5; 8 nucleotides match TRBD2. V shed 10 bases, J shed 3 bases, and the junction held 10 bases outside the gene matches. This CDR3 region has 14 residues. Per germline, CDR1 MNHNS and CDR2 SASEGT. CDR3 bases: TGTGCCACCAAGGGCGGGAGGATCAAAGAGACCCAGTACTTC. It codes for CATKGGRIKETQYF.

The CDR3 protein is CASSEETGGYMFTEAFF. CDR3 in DNA: TGTGCCAGCTCGGAGGAGACAGGGGGCTATATGTTCACTGAAGCTTTCTTT. This rearrangement joins TRBV18 to TRBJ1-1; 10 bases fit TRBD1. Trimming removed 6 bases from V and 4 bases from J; junction bases left unmatched: 14. Germline V gives CDR1 KGHSH, CDR2 LQKENI. This CDR3 contains 17 residues. Full variable domain (outside the CDR3, taken from reference TRBV18 and TRBJ1-1): NAGVMQNPRHLVRRRGQEARLRCSPMKGHSHVYWYRQLPEEGLKFMVYLQKENIIDESGMPKERFSAEFPKEGPSILRIQQVVRGDSAAYFCASSEETGGYMFTEAFFGQGTRLTVV.

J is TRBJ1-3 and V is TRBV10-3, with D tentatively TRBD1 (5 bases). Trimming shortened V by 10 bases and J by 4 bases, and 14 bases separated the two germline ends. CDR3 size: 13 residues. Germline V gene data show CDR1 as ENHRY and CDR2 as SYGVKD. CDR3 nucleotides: TGTGCCAATACGGACATTGAAGGAAACACCATATATTTT. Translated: CANTDIEGNTIYF.

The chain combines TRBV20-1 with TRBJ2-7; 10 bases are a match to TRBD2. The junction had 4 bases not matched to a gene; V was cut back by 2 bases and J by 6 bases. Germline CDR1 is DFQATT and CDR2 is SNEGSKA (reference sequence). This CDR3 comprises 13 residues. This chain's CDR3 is CSARLAGAGEQYF. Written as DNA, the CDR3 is TGCAGTGCTAGACTAGCGGGGGCCGGCGAGCAGTACTTC.

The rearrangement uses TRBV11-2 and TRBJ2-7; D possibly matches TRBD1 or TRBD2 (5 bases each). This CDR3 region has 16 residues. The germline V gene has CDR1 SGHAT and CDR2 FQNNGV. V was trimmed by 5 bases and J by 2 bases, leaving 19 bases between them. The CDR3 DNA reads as TGTGCCAGCAGCCCGTCCCGGGACCGATGGACCTACGAGCAGTACTTC. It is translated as CASSPSRDRWTYEQYF.

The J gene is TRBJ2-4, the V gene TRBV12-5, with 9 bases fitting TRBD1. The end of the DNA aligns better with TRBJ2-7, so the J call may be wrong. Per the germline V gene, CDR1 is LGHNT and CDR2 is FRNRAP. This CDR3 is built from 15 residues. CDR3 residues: CASGPPGTGTYEQYF. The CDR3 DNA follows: TGTGCTAGTGGTCCCCCGGGGACAGGGACCTACGAGCAGTACTTC.

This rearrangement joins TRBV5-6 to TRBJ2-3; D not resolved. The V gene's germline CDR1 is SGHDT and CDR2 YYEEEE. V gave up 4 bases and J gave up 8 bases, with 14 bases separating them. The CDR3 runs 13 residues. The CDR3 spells CASSPSWVGTQYF. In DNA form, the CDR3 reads TGTGCCAGCAGCCCCTCCTGGGTCGGTACGCAGTATTTT.

DNA for the CDR3: TGTGCCACCCAAGTGGGGGTGCTCACAGATACGCAGTATTTT. Its translation: CATQVGVLTDTQYF. The chain couples TRBV6-5 to TRBJ2-3; D tentatively reads TRBD1 or TRBD2 (5 bases each). This CDR3 has 14 amino acids. With 10 bases removed from V and 2 bases from J, the gap between germline ends came to 16 bases. Germline loops: CDR1 MNHEY, CDR2 SVGAGI.

CDR3 sequence: CASSLSSNEGYEQYF. CDR3 sequence (DNA): TGTGCCAGCAGCTTATCGAGTAATGAAGGCTACGAGCAGTACTTC. The genes are TRBV7-8 and TRBJ2-7; no clear D gene. This CDR3 has 15 residues. In germline, CDR1 is SGHVS, CDR2 FQNEAQ. V gave up 2 bases and J gave up 3 bases, with 14 bases separating them.

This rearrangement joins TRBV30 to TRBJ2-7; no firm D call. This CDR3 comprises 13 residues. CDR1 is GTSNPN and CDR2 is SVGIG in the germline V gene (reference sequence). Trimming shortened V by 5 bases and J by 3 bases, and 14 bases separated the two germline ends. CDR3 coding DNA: TGTGCCTGGGGGCGGCTGATCGGCTACGAGCAGTACTTC. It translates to CAWGRLIGYEQYF.

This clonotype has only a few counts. The CDR3 sequence: CASSYSPTTGTDTQYF. For the CDR3, the DNA is TGTGCCAGCAGTTACAGCCCAACGACAGGCACAGATACGCAGTATTTT. The J gene is TRBJ2-3, the V gene TRBV6-2 or TRBV6-3; possibly TRBD1 for D (5 bases). In germline, CDR1 is MNHEY, CDR2 SVGEGT. This CDR3 contains 16 residues. V lost 2 bases and J 1 base, leaving 13 bases between the germline ends.

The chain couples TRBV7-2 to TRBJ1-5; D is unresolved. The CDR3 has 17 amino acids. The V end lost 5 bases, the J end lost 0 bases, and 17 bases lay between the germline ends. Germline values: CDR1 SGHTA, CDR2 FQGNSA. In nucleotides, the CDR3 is TGTGCCAGCAGCCATGGGGTGGCAGCCGCTAGCAATCAGCCCCAGCATTTT. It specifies CASSHGVAAASNQPQHF.

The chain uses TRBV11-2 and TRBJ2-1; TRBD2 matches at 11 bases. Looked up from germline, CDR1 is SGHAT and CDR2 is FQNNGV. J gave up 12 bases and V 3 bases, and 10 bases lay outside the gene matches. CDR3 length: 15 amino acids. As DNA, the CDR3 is TGTGCCAGCAGCTTTTTAGCGGGAGGGGGATTGGGGCAGTTCTTC. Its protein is CASSFLAGGGLGQFF.